A single sample gave rise to the 29 T cell receptor beta chains below, sequenced in a study of blood T cell repertoires in COVID-19 (TCRdb year 2020). Library prep was done by the immunoSEQ multiplex PCR assay. The source is immuneACCESS, and TCRdb retained only in-frame sequences with V and J called. Part of the clones is not carried over; for the studies checked, unresolved V genes explain less than half of this, and the remainder is unexplained. The sample contains over 150,000 clones, around 83% of them found a single time. Roughly an eighth of the sample rests with the top ten. Sequenced input: peripheral blood. The receptors stem from a human donor in a cohort sampled during active COVID-19.

Here the CDR3 DNA reads TGTGCCTGGAGCCGTACAGGGGGCGTATGGGGTGGGGGCACAGATACGCAGTATTTT. Translating it yields CAWSRTGGVWGGGTDTQYF. The chain has TRBV30 and TRBJ2-3, with TRBD1 identical over 9 bases. Germline V lookup: CDR1 GTSNPN, CDR2 SVGIG (reference sequence). The ends lost 3 bases at V and 1 base at J; junction bases unmatched: 17. The length of the CDR3 is 19 residues.

The chain employs TRBV27 and TRBJ2-7; 7 bases map to TRBD1. V lost 5 bases to trimming and J lost 7 bases; unmatched junction nucleotides: 8. The germline V gene encodes CDR1 MNHEY and CDR2 SMNVEV (reference sequence). There are 13 residues in the CDR3. The CDR3 nucleotides are TGTGCCAGCAGTCCCCAGGGGGTGAGGGAGCAGTACTTC. It is translated as CASSPQGVREQYF.

V gene TRBV2 combines with J gene TRBJ1-6; D is possibly TRBD1 (6 bases). Germline V gives CDR1 SNHLY, CDR2 FYNNEI. The CDR3 sequence is 14 residues long. V lost 9 bases to trimming and J lost 5 bases, with 14 bases between them. In nucleotides, the CDR3 is TGTGCCAGGTCGTGGTACAGGGATAATTCACCCCTCCACTTT. Its protein product is CARSWYRDNSPLHF.

The chain is built from TRBV7-9 and TRBJ2-1, with 10 nucleotides matching TRBD1. Germline-derived CDR1 and CDR2 are SEHNR and FQNEAQ (reference sequence). Germline trimming cut 5 bases from V and 6 bases from J; bases unmatched to any gene: 4. The CDR3 contains 14 residues. Here the CDR3 reads CASSTGTGANEQFF. CDR3 sequence (DNA): TGTGCCAGCAGCACCGGGACAGGGGCCAATGAGCAGTTCTTC.

The CDR3 is CASSLIQGIYNEQFF. CDR3 DNA sequence: TGCGCCAGCAGCTTGATACAGGGAATCTACAATGAGCAGTTCTTC. The gene calls are TRBV5-1 and TRBJ2-1; D might be TRBD1 (6 bases). Germline CDR1 reads SGHRS; CDR2 reads YFSETQ. Trimming left V 1 base short and J 3 bases short, with 11 bases between. CDR3 length: 15 amino acids.

The CDR3 region is CASSRRPETQYF. The CDR3 region has the DNA TGTGCCAGCAGCCGGCGGCCAGAGACCCAGTACTTC. V gene TRBV3-1 (or the pseudogene TRBV3-2) combines with J gene TRBJ2-5; D ambiguous. V shed 4 bases and J shed 4 bases, with 7 bases lying between them. In germline, CDR1 is LGHDT, CDR2 YNNKEL (reference sequence). CDR3 length equals 12 residues.

V gene TRBV19 combines with J gene TRBJ2-3; 10 positions match TRBD2. The CDR3 length is 15 residues. V was clipped by 7 bases and J by 3 bases; unmatched bases: 7. Germline V gene data show CDR1 as LNHDA and CDR2 as SQIVND (reference sequence). This CDR3 reads CASNPGLASTDTQYF. The CDR3 DNA sequence: TGTGCCAGTAACCCGGGACTAGCGTCAACAGATACGCAGTATTTT.

The sample holds one count of this clone. The chain employs TRBV28 and TRBJ2-7, with 8 bases aligning to TRBD1. The CDR3 is made up of 15 amino acids. Germline V lookup: CDR1 MDHEN, CDR2 SYDVKM. V shed 6 bases and J 3 bases; nucleotides not matched to a gene: 10. This chain's CDR3 is CASRPRGTGNYEQYF. CDR3 sequence (DNA): TGTGCCAGCAGACCGAGGGGGACAGGTAACTACGAGCAGTACTTC.

The CDR3 here is CASSLTGGSKYEQFF. In nucleotides, the CDR3 is TGTGCCAGCAGCTTAACTGGCGGGAGTAAGTATGAGCAGTTCTTC. The gene calls are TRBV7-9 and TRBJ2-1; 7 bases align to TRBD2. The germline gives CDR1 SEHNR, CDR2 FQNEAQ (reference sequence). V lost 2 bases, J lost 8 bases, and 9 bases stayed unmatched. The CDR3 runs to 15 residues.

V is TRBV7-9 and J is TRBJ1-3; D possibly corresponds to TRBD1 (5 bases). V lost 4 bases to trimming and J lost 0 bases, with 13 bases between them. The V gene's germline CDR1 is SEHNR and CDR2 FQNEAQ (reference sequence). This CDR3 region has 16 residues. In nucleotides, the CDR3 is TGTGCCAGCAGCTACCAAGCGGGGGTCTCTGGAAACACCATATATTTT. Protein sequence: CASSYQAGVSGNTIYF.

The rearrangement links TRBV14 to TRBJ2-7; D perhaps matches TRBD1 (5 bases). The V gene lost 4 bases and the J gene lost 3 bases, with 19 bases spanning the gap. CDR3 length equals 16 residues. Germline V gene sequence: CDR1 SGHDN, CDR2 FVKESK. Here the CDR3 reads CASSPLWQGNLYEQYF. As DNA, the CDR3 is TGTGCCAGCAGCCCTTTGTGGCAGGGTAATCTCTACGAGCAGTACTTC.

The chain has TRBV28 and TRBJ1-2, with a possible D match to TRBD1 (6 bases). The CDR3 spans 13 residues. Trimming left V 4 bases short and J 6 bases short, with 12 bases between. CDR1 is MDHEN, CDR2 SYDVKM, per germline. The CDR3 spells CASSSQGRDGYTF. The CDR3 DNA reads TGTGCCAGCAGTTCACAGGGCAGGGATGGCTACACCTTC.

V gene TRBV28 combines with J gene TRBJ1-4; 7 positions match TRBD1. This CDR3 has 13 amino acids. Germline V lookup: CDR1 MDHEN, CDR2 SYDVKM. V lost 3 bases and J lost 10; bases outside the gene matches: 5. As DNA, the CDR3 is TGTGCCAGCAGTTTTCGACAGGGAGGAAAACTGTTTTTT. Translated: CASSFRQGGKLFF.

The chain has TRBV29-1 and TRBJ2-3, with D tentatively TRBD2 (5 bases). V gave up 4 bases and J gave up 4 bases, with 15 bases separating them. Germline values: CDR1 SQVTM, CDR2 ANQGSEA. CDR3 length: 14 amino acids. CDR3 in amino acids: CSVVLALSSDTQYF. The CDR3 DNA reads as TGCAGCGTTGTTCTAGCTCTGAGTTCAGATACGCAGTATTTT.

This clone appeared many times. The chain has TRBV4-1 and TRBJ2-1, with TRBD2 matching over 15 bases. CDR3 length equals 19 residues. Germline CDR1 MGHRA, CDR2 YSYEKL. V was pared by 3 bases and J by 6 bases, with 12 bases of the junction left unmatched. The chain's CDR3 is CASSHPGLAGGPNRNEQFF. Written as DNA, the CDR3 is TGCGCCAGCAGCCATCCGGGACTAGCGGGAGGCCCCAATCGCAATGAGCAGTTCTTC.

The chain links TRBV11-2 to TRBJ1-5; D unclear. The germline CDR1 and CDR2 sequences are SGHAT and FQNNGV. The CDR3 has 14 residues. With 3 bases removed from V and 0 bases from J, the gap between germline ends came to 6 bases. The CDR3 region has the DNA TGTGCCAGCAGCTTCGCAGATAGCAATCAGCCCCAGCATTTT. This translates into CASSFADSNQPQHF.

The chain carries TRBV27 and TRBJ2-7; 10 nucleotides match TRBD2. With V trimmed by 6 bases and J by 7 bases, 9 bases remained unmatched. The V gene's germline CDR1 is MNHEY and CDR2 SMNVEV (reference sequence). The CDR3 runs 14 residues. The CDR3 sequence: CASRFVAGGREQYF. As DNA, the CDR3 is TGTGCCAGCAGGTTTGTAGCGGGAGGTCGTGAGCAGTACTTC.

This sequence joins TRBV5-4 and TRBJ2-7; 11 bases are shared with TRBD2. Germline assignment: CDR1 SGHNT and CDR2 YYREEE (reference sequence). Trimming cost V 4 bases and J 4 bases; bases outside gene matches: 7. This CDR3 spans 15 amino acids. CDR3 nucleotides: TGTGCCAGCAGCCATACTAGCGGGAGATTGTACGAGCAGTACTTC. It encodes CASSHTSGRLYEQYF.

The rearrangement links TRBV11-3 to TRBJ2-2; D unresolved. V lost 4 bases, J lost 10 bases, and 10 bases lay in between. Germline values: CDR1 SGHNT, CDR2 YENEEA. This CDR3 region has 12 residues. CDR3 nucleotide sequence: TGTGCCAGCAGCTGGCAAAGTGAGGAGCTGTTTTTT. Its protein product is CASSWQSEELFF.

This clone has a handful of counts. The genes are TRBV7-8 and TRBJ2-7, with 9 bases lining up with TRBD2. CDR1 and CDR2 (germline): SGHVS, FQNEAQ. With V trimmed by 6 bases and J by 0 bases, 3 bases remained unmatched. The CDR3 spans 14 residues. In DNA form, the CDR3 reads TGTGCCAGCAGATCTAGCGGGAACTCCTACGAGCAGTACTTC. Translating it yields CASRSSGNSYEQYF.

The genes are TRBV27 and TRBJ2-2; TRBD1 is a possible D gene (8 bases). V lost 6 bases and J lost 4, with 21 bases in between. From germline, CDR1 is MNHEY and CDR2 SMNVEV (reference sequence). CDR3 length equals 17 residues. DNA for the CDR3: TGTGCCAGCAGCCCAACAGGGGGGGGTGTCTCCACCGGGGAGCTGTTTTTT. Amino acid sequence: CASSPTGGGVSTGELFF.

This chain links TRBV29-1 with TRBJ1-1; a weak D match, TRBD1 (5 bases). This CDR3 is built from 13 residues. The V end was cut by 7 bases, the J end by 4 bases, with 16 bases between. CDR1 is SQVTM and CDR2 is ANQGSEA in the germline V gene. CDR3 in amino acids: CSAGYMGGTEAFF. The DNA for the CDR3 is TGCAGCGCCGGCTACATGGGGGGCACTGAAGCTTTCTTT.

J is TRBJ1-4 and V is TRBV3-1 (or the pseudogene TRBV3-2); D not resolved. V was shortened by 6 bases and J by 0 bases, with 11 bases between the two germline ends. Germline loops: CDR1 LGHDT, CDR2 YNNKEL (reference sequence). The CDR3 covers 15 residues. The chain's CDR3 is CASRLSGATNEKLFF. The CDR3 nucleotides read TGTGCCAGCAGGCTTTCAGGCGCAACTAATGAAAAACTGTTTTTT.

The chain joins TRBV9 to TRBJ2-1; 12 bases are a match to TRBD2. The germline gives CDR1 SGDLS, CDR2 YYNGEE. The CDR3 length is 16 residues. V was pared by 3 bases and J by 2 bases, with 3 bases of the junction left unmatched. The CDR3 sequence is CASSGGLAGPYNEQFF. The CDR3 region has the DNA TGTGCCAGCAGCGGCGGACTAGCGGGACCCTACAATGAGCAGTTCTTC.

This chain joins TRBV3-1 (or the pseudogene TRBV3-2) and TRBJ1-4; D call uncertain. Trimming left V 3 bases short and J 3 bases short, with 11 bases between. Germline loops: CDR1 LGHDT, CDR2 YNNKEL (reference sequence). This CDR3 comprises 15 residues. The CDR3 DNA reads as TGTGCCAGCAGCCAGGCGAACGGGGCTAATGAAAAACTGTTTTTT. As protein: CASSQANGANEKLFF.

The chain uses TRBV3-1 (or the pseudogene TRBV3-2) and TRBJ2-7; 7 nucleotides line up with TRBD2. The CDR3 has 17 amino acids. The junction had 12 bases not matched to a gene; V was cut back by 4 bases and J by 0 bases. Germline CDR1 is LGHDT and CDR2 is YNNKEL (reference sequence). The CDR3 DNA reads TGTGCCAGCAGCCCTCCCTGGGCGCGGGAGTTCTCCTACGAGCAGTACTTC. Residues: CASSPPWAREFSYEQYF.

The chain recombines TRBV6-5 with TRBJ2-2; 9 nucleotides agree with TRBD1. V was pared by 0 bases and J by 6 bases, with 5 bases of the junction left unmatched. This CDR3 comprises 16 residues. Per germline, CDR1 MNHEY and CDR2 SVGAGI. The CDR3 coding sequence is TGTGCCAGCAGTTACTCGAACAGGGGGCAGTCCGGGGAGCTGTTTTTT. Translated, it gives CASSYSNRGQSGELFF.

This clone showed up just a few times. CDR3 protein: CASSLFSGTGTYGYTF. DNA of the CDR3: TGTGCCAGTAGTCTATTCTCCGGGACAGGGACCTATGGCTACACCTTC. The V gene is TRBV19, the J gene TRBJ1-2; 9 bases fit TRBD1. Germline values: CDR1 LNHDA, CDR2 SQIVND (reference sequence). CDR3 length equals 16 residues. The J segment lost 4 bases and the V segment lost 5 bases, leaving 11 bases of the junction unmatched.

This clone was seen repeatedly, ten times or more. V gene TRBV6-5 combines with J gene TRBJ2-7; the D gene is possibly TRBD2 (6 bases). The CDR3 totals 15 residues. Germline CDR1 is MNHEY and CDR2 is SVGAGI. Deletions cut 5 bases from V and 0 bases from J, with 14 bases between. CDR3: CASSPRGSLSYEQYF. CDR3 nucleotide sequence: TGTGCCAGCAGTCCCCGGGGGAGTCTCTCCTACGAGCAGTACTTC.